These 26 T cell receptor beta chains came from one sample sequenced in a study of PD-1 blockade in classical Hodgkin lymphoma. Some clones are missing from TCRdb's copy, which holds only in-frame ones; the method was immunoSEQ multiplex PCR. The table lists about 21,000 clones, roughly 72% of them singletons. Patients all relapsed after autologous stem cell transplantation, and there was variation in brentuximab vedotin exposure. This specimen was peripheral blood mononuclear cells (PBMCs), taken at baseline. The receptors stem from a human donor with classical Hodgkin lymphoma.

V gene TRBV27 combines with J gene TRBJ1-5; TRBD1 is a possible D gene (5 bases). From germline, CDR1 is MNHEY and CDR2 SMNVEV (reference sequence). This CDR3 comprises 15 residues. Trimming removed 1 base from V and 0 bases from J, with 7 bases in between. CDR3 DNA: TGTGCCAGCAGTTTATATCAGGGTAGCAATCAGCCCCAGCATTTT. Protein product: CASSLYQGSNQPQHF.

The chain carries TRBV28 and TRBJ1-5, with D uncertain. This CDR3 has 12 amino acids. Deletions cut 5 bases from V and 4 bases from J, with 6 bases between. Germline V CDR1 and CDR2: MDHEN, SYDVKM. The CDR3 bases are TGTGCCAGCAGTGGAGGGAATCAGCCCCAGCATTTT. It is translated as CASSGGNQPQHF.

This clone is labeled as medium-sized. The V and J genes are TRBV25-1 and TRBJ1-2, with D unresolved. V was cut by 4 bases and J by 4 bases, with 7 bases left in between. CDR1 and CDR2 (germline): MGHDK, SYGVNS. This CDR3 comprises 12 residues. Here the CDR3 DNA reads TGTGCCAGCAGTGCTGGGGTCTATGGCTACACCTTC. It codes for CASSAGVYGYTF.

The V and J genes are TRBV30 and TRBJ2-7, with D possibly matching TRBD1 (6 bases). Germline V gene data show CDR1 as GTSNPN and CDR2 as SVGIG (reference sequence). The V end lost 3 bases, the J end lost 4 bases, and 7 bases lay between the germline ends. CDR3 size: 11 residues. The CDR3 region is CAWSTGYEQYF. The CDR3 nucleotides read TGTGCCTGGAGCACAGGGTACGAGCAGTACTTC.

The chain has TRBV10-1 and TRBJ2-1; D is perhaps TRBD2 (7 bases). Trimming removed 0 bases at V and 9 bases at J, with 15 bases between. This CDR3 is built from 15 residues. Germline values: CDR1 WNHNN, CDR2 SYGVQD (reference sequence). The CDR3 region has the DNA TGCGCCAGCAGTGAGTCGGGGGGGGCCCGCGGTGAGCAGTTCTTC. Residues: CASSESGGARGEQFF.

This clone came up a few times. The chain couples TRBV11-3 to TRBJ1-1; possible D gene TRBD1, 5 bases. The CDR3 spans 17 residues. V was clipped by 0 bases and J by 2 bases, with 16 bases between them. Germline lookup yields CDR1 SGHNT and CDR2 YENEEA. This CDR3 is CASSLEGWGDGNTEAFF. CDR3 DNA sequence: TGTGCCAGCAGCTTAGAAGGCTGGGGGGACGGAAACACTGAAGCTTTCTTT.

CDR3 loop: CASSPPTAGFYYGYTF. The CDR3 nucleotides read TGTGCCAGCTCACCACCGACGGCAGGCTTCTACTATGGCTACACCTTC. The chain is built from TRBV18 and TRBJ1-2; D remains ambiguous. This CDR3 comprises 16 residues. V lost 0 bases and J lost 3, with 14 bases in between. Germline CDR1 and CDR2: KGHSH and LQKENI.

Ten or more counts support this clone. The V gene is TRBV23-1, the J gene TRBJ2-7; TRBD2 matches at 7 bases. TRBV23-1 is noted as an ORF with a role that remains uncertain. With 11 bases clipped from V and 0 bases from J, the junction kept 19 bases outside the gene matches. The CDR3 is made up of 17 amino acids. CDR3 protein: CAPTSIVRGGSSYEQYF. CDR3 nucleotide sequence: TGCGCCCCAACTTCGATCGTACGGGGCGGGAGCTCCTACGAGCAGTACTTC.

By sample share, this clone is medium-sized. The chain combines TRBV6-5 with TRBJ2-7; D is unclear. The CDR3 runs to 13 residues. Germline V gene lookup returns CDR1 MNHEY and CDR2 SVGAGI. Trimming left V 3 bases short and J 8 bases short, with 14 bases between. DNA for the CDR3: TGTGCCAGCAGTTATTTGGGTTCGGTTCAGCAGTACTTC. Translation: CASSYLGSVQQYF.

The chain is built from TRBV4-3 and TRBJ2-7, with 7 nucleotides matching TRBD1. Germline CDR1 and CDR2: LGHNA and YSLEER. The V segment lost 0 bases and the J segment 11 bases; nucleotides outside the gene matches: 7. The CDR3 runs to 13 residues. This CDR3 is CASSQDREGGEYF. The CDR3 nucleotides are TGCGCCAGCAGCCAAGATCGGGAAGGGGGCGAGTACTTC.

The CDR3 nucleotides read TGTGCCAGCAGAATAGGGCCCTACCAAGAGACCCAGTACTTC. This encodes CASRIGPYQETQYF. The chain is built from TRBV27 and TRBJ2-5; D call uncertain. Germline loops: CDR1 MNHEY, CDR2 SMNVEV (reference sequence). There are 14 residues in the CDR3. The V end lost 6 bases, the J end lost 0 bases, and 11 bases lay between the germline ends.

The chain is built from TRBV6-5 and TRBJ2-1; no clear D. Deletions cut 0 bases from V and 15 bases from J, with 15 bases between. The CDR3 covers 13 residues. CDR1 is MNHEY, CDR2 SVGAGI, per germline. The CDR3 DNA reads TGTGCCAGCAGTTACTCGAGGTACGGGTTGCCGTTCTTC. It is translated as CASSYSRYGLPFF.

V gene TRBV11-2 combines with J gene TRBJ1-2, with D possibly TRBD1 on 6 matching bases. V was trimmed by 5 bases and J by 5 bases, leaving 18 bases between them. Germline V gene lookup returns CDR1 SGHAT and CDR2 FQNNGV. This CDR3 contains 15 residues. The CDR3: CASSILTGKLYGYTF. The DNA of the CDR3 is TGTGCCAGCAGCATCCTCACAGGGAAACTTTATGGCTACACCTTC.

The chain employs TRBV28 and TRBJ1-1; D gene ambiguous. V was shortened by 4 bases and J by 5 bases, with 23 bases between the two germline ends. Germline V CDR1 and CDR2: MDHEN, SYDVKM. This CDR3 is built from 17 residues. In DNA form, the CDR3 reads TGTGCCAGCAGTTCGGCGTCAGGATCTCCGAGTAAGACTGAAGCTTTCTTT. Protein product: CASSSASGSPSKTEAFF.

This chain connects TRBV18 to TRBJ1-1; D gene ambiguous. CDR1 KGHSH and CDR2 LQKENI come from the germline V gene. Trimming removed 3 bases at V and 4 bases at J, with 18 bases between. The CDR3 sequence is 16 residues long. The CDR3 bases are TGTGCCAGCTCACCCTCCTACGGGGAAATGGGCACTGAAGCTTTCTTT. Translating it yields CASSPSYGEMGTEAFF.

This clone was seen a handful of times. The CDR3: CASSPQTMNTEAFF. The CDR3 region has the DNA TGTGCCAGCTCACCCCAGACCATGAACACTGAAGCTTTCTTT. This chain links TRBV18 with TRBJ1-1; D is unresolved. CDR3 length: 14 amino acids. The ends were cut back, 3 bases at V and 0 bases at J, with 8 bases in the middle. Germline-derived CDR1 and CDR2 are KGHSH and LQKENI.

The rearrangement uses TRBV28 and TRBJ2-5; D ambiguous. The J call is doubtful: the DNA matches TRBJ2-7 better. The germline gives CDR1 MDHEN, CDR2 SYDVKM. This CDR3 has 12 residues. CDR3 DNA sequence: TGTGCCAGCAGTTTACCGGACTACGAGCAGTACTTC. It encodes CASSLPDYEQYF.

Sample share makes this clone large. This sequence joins TRBV6-6 and TRBJ1-1, with D unresolved. Trimming removed 2 bases at V and 0 bases at J, with 1 base between. The CDR3 sequence is 12 residues long. CDR1 MNHNY and CDR2 SVGAGI come from the germline V gene (reference sequence). CDR3 nucleotide sequence: TGTGCCAGCAGTTACATGAACACTGAAGCTTTCTTT. Its protein product is CASSYMNTEAFF.

V and J are TRBV4-1 and TRBJ2-1; 16 bases are a match to TRBD2. The CDR3 is 19 amino acids. Germline V gene sequence: CDR1 MGHRA, CDR2 YSYEKL. The junction had 8 bases not matched to a gene; V was cut back by 3 bases and J by 3 bases. CDR3 sequence reads: CASSHPGLAGGPIYNEQFF. The CDR3 region has the DNA TGCGCCAGCAGCCATCCGGGACTAGCGGGGGGGCCAATCTACAATGAGCAGTTCTTC.

This clone was recorded a few times. J is TRBJ1-4 and V is TRBV7-3, with TRBD1 matching 7 bases. CDR1 is SGHTA and CDR2 is FQGTGA in the germline V gene. The ends lost 3 bases at V and 7 bases at J; junction bases unmatched: 2. The CDR3 is 13 amino acids. The CDR3 region is CASSLTGSEKLFF. Here the CDR3 DNA reads TGTGCCAGCAGCTTGACAGGGAGTGAAAAACTGTTTTTT. The full variable domain, with the rest looked up from reference TRBV7-3 and TRBJ1-4, is GAGVSQTPSNKVTEKGKYVELRCDPISGHTALYWYRQSLGQGPEFLIYFQGTGAADDSGLPNDRFFAVRPEGSVSTLKIQRTERGDSAVYLCASSLTGSEKLFFGSGTQLSVL.

V gene TRBV19 combines with J gene TRBJ2-7, with TRBD1 matching 10 bases. With V trimmed by 6 bases and J by 6 bases, 5 bases remained unmatched. CDR1 and CDR2 (germline): LNHDA, SQIVND (reference sequence). The CDR3 runs 13 residues. CDR3 nucleotide sequence: TGTGCCAGTAGCAGGGACAGGGGCAGCGAGCAGTACTTC. This translates into CASSRDRGSEQYF.

This clone counts as large. J is TRBJ1-5 and V is TRBV19, with 7 positions matching TRBD1. CDR3 length: 14 amino acids. Germline V gene lookup returns CDR1 LNHDA and CDR2 SQIVND (reference sequence). After removal of 3 bases from V and 3 bases from J, the junction contained 2 bases not matched to a gene. CDR3 amino acids: CASSIGTDNQPQHF. In DNA, the CDR3 is TGTGCCAGTAGTATTGGGACAGACAATCAGCCCCAGCATTTT.

In its sample, this clone ranks as medium-sized. The chain employs TRBV11-3 and TRBJ1-1, with D hard to call. V dropped 2 bases and J dropped 3 bases, with 7 bases sitting between them. The germline gives CDR1 SGHNT, CDR2 YENEEA. This CDR3 contains 13 residues. The CDR3 DNA follows: TGTGCCAGCAGCTTATCAGACTACACTGAAGCTTTCTTT. It codes for CASSLSDYTEAFF. Combining the CDR3 with reference TRBV11-3 and TRBJ1-1 gives the whole variable domain EAGVVQSPRYKIIEKKQPVAFWCNPISGHNTLYWYLQNLGQGPELLIRYENEEAVDDSQLPKDRFSAERLKGVDSTLKIQPAELGDSAVYLCASSLSDYTEAFFGQGTRLTVV.

CDR3 nucleotides: TGTGCCAGCAGCAAGGGGACGGGGGAAAAACTGTTTTTT. This gives the protein CASSKGTGEKLFF. The chain links TRBV5-5 to TRBJ1-4; perhaps TRBD1 as D (5 bases). This CDR3 spans 13 amino acids. The V end was cut by 4 bases, the J end by 8 bases, with 12 bases between. The germline V gene has CDR1 SGHKS and CDR2 YYEKEE (reference sequence).

The CDR3 DNA reads as TGTGCCAGCAGTTTAGTAGCGGGAGGCCCCTACGAGCAGTACTTC. Its protein is CASSLVAGGPYEQYF. This sequence joins TRBV28 and TRBJ2-7; TRBD2 matches 10 bases. Unmatched junction bases numbered 3, after V lost 2 bases and J lost 2 bases. Germline lookup yields CDR1 MDHEN and CDR2 SYDVKM. There are 15 residues in the CDR3.

This clone turned up a few times. The chain uses TRBV5-1 and TRBJ2-5; 12 nucleotides match TRBD2. CDR3 length: 16 amino acids. The V and J ends lost 4 bases and 4 bases, in that order; junction bases with no gene match: 8. The germline gives CDR1 SGHRS, CDR2 YFSETQ. The CDR3 here is CASSAEPSGGVETQYF. The DNA for the CDR3 is TGCGCCAGCAGCGCGGAACCTAGCGGGGGGGTAGAGACCCAGTACTTC.